This note documents a single T cell receptor beta chain sequence. Its antigen is currently unknown. Both 60 Vbeta primers and 13 Jbeta primers went into the PCR. Method: immunoSEQ multiplex PCR; TCRdb's copy keeps in-frame clones and lacks some. The table records roughly 200,000 clones, almost 85% of them present only once. The entry originates in a study of cytomegalovirus exposure and HLA in healthy donors. The study's findings and limits: HLA restriction was apparent for most CMV-associated TCR beta chains in a later analysis. The majority of TCR sequences were rare, yet some public TCRs appeared in many donors.

Trimming removed 4 bases from V and 8 bases from J, with 19 bases in between. Germline lookup yields CDR1 SGHRS and CDR2 YFSETQ. The CDR3 sequence is 15 residues long. The chain is built from TRBV5-1 and TRBJ1-5; D call uncertain. This receptor was taken from a woman between 45 and 65 years old in good health and CMV-seronegative. The material sequenced was PBMCs. In DNA, the CDR3 is TGCGCCAGCAGCCCGGGTGGGGTGGTGAGGGAGCCCCAGCATTTT. It yields the protein CASSPGGVVREPQHF. Supplemented by reference TRBV5-1 and TRBJ1-5, the full variable domain reads KAGVTQTPRYLIKTRGQQVTLSCSPISGHRSVSWYQQTPGQGLQFLFEYFSETQRNKGNFPGRFSGRQFSNSRSEMNVSTLELGDSALYLCASSPGGVVREPQHFGDGTRLSIL.